Listed here are 23 T cell receptor beta chains from one sample, sequenced in a study of T cell responses to AZD1222 COVID-19 vaccine. This table comes from immunoSEQ multiplex PCR, and its TCRdb copy is limited to in-frame clones, with some not included. Here the sample spans about 140,000 clones, 93% being singletons. The specimen was peripheral blood, collected on day 0 of AZD1222 vaccination. The receptors come from an adult in good health.

V usage is TRBV20-1 and J usage is TRBJ1-3, with 7 bases fitting TRBD1. CDR1 and CDR2 (germline): DFQATT, SNEGSKA (reference sequence). This CDR3 comprises 11 residues. Trimming removed 1 base from V and 11 bases from J; junction bases left unmatched: 2. The CDR3 region is CSARATGAIYF. The CDR3 coding sequence is TGCAGTGCTAGAGCCACAGGGGCCATATATTTT.

The chain couples TRBV4-1 to TRBJ1-2; possible D gene TRBD1, 6 bases. Trimming pared 5 bases from V and 2 bases from J, leaving 21 bases between. In germline, CDR1 is MGHRA, CDR2 YSYEKL. This CDR3 is built from 17 residues. The CDR3 is CASSFRDTPVPNYGYTF. DNA of the CDR3: TGCGCCAGCAGCTTCCGGGACACTCCTGTTCCGAACTATGGCTACACCTTC.

This clone was detected only once. V usage is TRBV29-1 and J usage is TRBJ2-1; 7 bases are a match to TRBD2. After removal of 2 bases from V and 9 bases from J, the junction contained 4 bases not matched to a gene. The CDR3 is 12 residues long. Per the germline V gene, CDR1 is SQVTM and CDR2 is ANQGSEA. The DNA of the CDR3 is TGCAGCGTTGAATCGCGGGAGCCTGAGCAGTTCTTC. Protein: CSVESREPEQFF.

This sequence joins TRBV19 and TRBJ1-2, with D possibly TRBD1 on 5 matching bases. The CDR3 totals 13 residues. Germline V gene lookup returns CDR1 LNHDA and CDR2 SQIVND (reference sequence). V was clipped by 3 bases and J by 8 bases, with 13 bases between them. The CDR3, as DNA: TGTGCCAGTAGTATTGCGGGGGGAGAAGGCTACACCTTC. Protein: CASSIAGGEGYTF.

V gene TRBV7-6 combines with J gene TRBJ2-3, with TRBD2 matching over 7 bases. The J segment lost 3 bases and the V segment lost 4 bases, leaving 10 bases of the junction unmatched. Germline V lookup: CDR1 SGHVS, CDR2 FNYEAQ. The CDR3 extends over 16 amino acids. This chain's CDR3 is CASSSDLRGGTDTQYF. The CDR3 nucleotides are TGTGCCAGCAGCTCAGACTTGAGGGGAGGGACAGATACGCAGTATTTT.

The chain recombines TRBV10-3 with TRBJ1-2; D is possibly TRBD1 (6 bases). Trimming left V 6 bases short and J 4 bases short, with 12 bases between. Germline V gene lookup returns CDR1 ENHRY and CDR2 SYGVKD. This CDR3 spans 13 amino acids. The CDR3 spells CAISTGPSYGYTF. The CDR3 nucleotides read TGTGCCATCAGCACAGGGCCCTCCTATGGCTACACCTTC.

The CDR3 here is CAISPSGVTGELFF. The DNA of the CDR3 is TGTGCCATCTCCCCTAGCGGGGTCACCGGGGAGCTGTTTTTT. The chain recombines TRBV10-3 with TRBJ2-2, with 9 bases that match TRBD2. This CDR3 is 14 amino acids long. With 8 bases clipped from V and 4 bases from J, the junction kept 5 bases outside the gene matches. The germline V gene has CDR1 ENHRY and CDR2 SYGVKD.

The chain recombines TRBV5-1 with TRBJ1-1; no firm D call. Trimming took off 0 bases at V and 9 bases at J, with 12 bases between the two ends. The CDR3 has 13 residues. The V gene's germline CDR1 is SGHRS and CDR2 YFSETQ. The CDR3 DNA follows: TGCGCCAGCAGCTTGGAAGGGTCGCAGCAAGCTTTCTTT. Translation gives CASSLEGSQQAFF. Together with reference TRBV5-1 and TRBJ1-1, the CDR3 gives the full variable domain: KAGVTQTPRYLIKTRGQQVTLSCSPISGHRSVSWYQQTPGQGLQFLFEYFSETQRNKGNFPGRFSGRQFSNSRSEMNVSTLELGDSALYLCASSLEGSQQAFFGQGTRLTVV.

J is TRBJ1-3 and V is TRBV18, with no clear D. The germline CDR1 and CDR2 sequences are KGHSH and LQKENI. Between the trimmed V and J ends, which lost 5 bases and 4 bases, there was a span of 15 bases. CDR3 length: 15 residues. CDR3 DNA sequence: TGTGCCAGCTCAGCCTATTCTACCCCAGGAAACACCATATATTTT. This codes for CASSAYSTPGNTIYF.

This chain joins TRBV6-5 and TRBJ1-2; D is unresolved. Germline V CDR1 and CDR2: MNHEY, SVGAGI. The CDR3 has 15 residues. V lost 7 bases, J lost 4 bases, and 19 bases lay in between. In DNA form, the CDR3 reads TGTGCCAGCATCCCAAGGGCGGAAAGCGGCTATGGCTACACCTTC. It codes for CASIPRAESGYGYTF.

In DNA, the CDR3 is TGTGCCAGCAGTACAGGCAACAATCAGCCCCAGCATTTT. This sequence encodes CASSTGNNQPQHF. The chain combines TRBV9 with TRBJ1-5, with D possibly being TRBD1 (5 bases). V was trimmed by 5 bases and J by 3 bases, leaving 9 bases between them. Germline V gene lookup returns CDR1 SGDLS and CDR2 YYNGEE. The CDR3 consists of 13 residues.

This chain links TRBV6-2 or TRBV6-3 with TRBJ2-7, with TRBD2 identical over 7 bases. The CDR3 totals 15 residues. In germline, CDR1 is MNHEY, CDR2 SVGEGT. Trimming removed 6 bases from V and 6 bases from J; junction bases left unmatched: 14. CDR3 protein: CASSPTTSYSREQYF. The CDR3 nucleotides read TGTGCCAGCAGCCCTACGACTAGCTATTCTCGCGAGCAGTACTTC.

The rearrangement links TRBV5-1 to TRBJ1-2; D gene unclear. Trimming removed 4 bases at V and 4 bases at J, with 14 bases between. CDR3 length: 14 amino acids. The V gene's germline CDR1 is SGHRS and CDR2 YFSETQ. The CDR3 loop is CASSPTTMGYGYTF. The CDR3 DNA is TGCGCCAGCAGCCCGACCACTATGGGCTATGGCTACACCTTC.

J is TRBJ2-1 and V is TRBV4-3; D possibly uses TRBD1 or TRBD2 (5 bases each). V dropped 1 base and J dropped 7 bases, with 8 bases sitting between them. CDR1 is LGHNA and CDR2 is YSLEER in the germline V gene. This CDR3 is 13 amino acids long. In DNA, the CDR3 is TGCGCCAGCAGCCAAGGGGGCGGGAATGAGCAGTTCTTC. Amino acid sequence: CASSQGGGNEQFF.

The chain employs TRBV5-6 and TRBJ1-1, with a tentative D call TRBD1 (6 bases). Trimming stripped 0 bases from V and 1 base from J, with 10 bases between. The CDR3 sequence is 15 residues long. Germline values: CDR1 SGHDT, CDR2 YYEEEE. As DNA, the CDR3 is TGTGCCAGCAGCTTGGCAACAGGGTGGAACACTGAAGCTTTCTTT. Its protein is CASSLATGWNTEAFF.

The chain combines TRBV7-9 with TRBJ1-4, with TRBD1 identical over 7 bases. The CDR3 consists of 14 residues. J gave up 0 bases and V 5 bases, and 0 bases lay outside the gene matches. Germline CDR1 SEHNR, CDR2 FQNEAQ (reference sequence). CDR3 sequence: CASSQGATNEKLFF. The CDR3 DNA follows: TGTGCCAGCAGCCAGGGGGCAACTAATGAAAAACTGTTTTTT.

This clone has only one observation. This sequence joins TRBV7-2 and TRBJ2-2; 8 nucleotides align to TRBD1. The CDR3 runs to 14 residues. From germline, CDR1 is SGHTA and CDR2 FQGNSA. V lost 6 bases, J lost 2 bases, and 2 bases stayed unmatched. CDR3 sequence: CASRPGGNTGELFF. The CDR3 region has the DNA TGTGCCAGCAGGCCAGGGGGCAACACCGGGGAGCTGTTTTTT.

This clone was seen only once. The chain couples TRBV5-4 to TRBJ1-2; the D is unclear. With 4 bases removed from V and 1 base from J, the gap between germline ends came to 5 bases. Germline values: CDR1 SGHNT, CDR2 YYREEE (reference sequence). This CDR3 is 12 amino acids long. The CDR3, as DNA: TGTGCCAGCAGCCCGGGTAACTATGGCTACACCTTC. Its protein is CASSPGNYGYTF.

The rearrangement joins TRBV6-5 to TRBJ1-1; no clear D gene. Germline CDR1 is MNHEY and CDR2 is SVGAGI. The CDR3 sequence is 14 residues long. Deletions cut 0 bases from V and 0 bases from J, with 5 bases between. The CDR3 loop reads CASSYSLVNTEAFF. DNA for the CDR3: TGTGCCAGCAGTTACTCCTTGGTGAACACTGAAGCTTTCTTT.

J is TRBJ1-4 and V is TRBV7-2; TRBD1 agrees at 8 bases. The CDR3 length is 14 residues. The V segment lost 3 bases and the J segment 8 bases; nucleotides outside the gene matches: 5. From germline, CDR1 is SGHTA and CDR2 FQGNSA. DNA for the CDR3: TGTGCCAGCAGCTTGGACAGGGCCACCGAAAAACTGTTTTTT. It is translated as CASSLDRATEKLFF.

The rearrangement uses TRBV15 and TRBJ2-5; D is unresolved. Germline loops: CDR1 LNHNV, CDR2 YYDKDF (reference sequence). The V end was cut by 7 bases, the J end by 5 bases, with 14 bases between. The CDR3 contains 13 residues. The chain's CDR3 is CATNKTTRETQYF. CDR3 coding DNA: TGTGCCACCAATAAGACAACCCGGGAGACCCAGTACTTC.

The rearrangement links TRBV4-1 to TRBJ2-7; D is uncertain. The ends were cut back, 0 bases at V and 0 bases at J, with 3 bases in the middle. The CDR3 sequence is 13 residues long. The V gene's germline CDR1 is MGHRA and CDR2 YSYEKL. CDR3 sequence: CASSQDDSYEQYF. The DNA for the CDR3 is TGCGCCAGCAGCCAAGATGACTCCTACGAGCAGTACTTC.

The chain recombines TRBV19 with TRBJ2-1; D possibly matches TRBD1 or TRBD2 (5 bases each). The CDR3 runs to 15 residues. Germline loops: CDR1 LNHDA, CDR2 SQIVND (reference sequence). The V gene lost 8 bases and the J gene lost 2 bases, with 16 bases spanning the gap. The CDR3 DNA reads as TGTGCCAGTGCCCACCCGGGGCCCCCCTACAATGAGCAGTTCTTC. This codes for CASAHPGPPYNEQFF.